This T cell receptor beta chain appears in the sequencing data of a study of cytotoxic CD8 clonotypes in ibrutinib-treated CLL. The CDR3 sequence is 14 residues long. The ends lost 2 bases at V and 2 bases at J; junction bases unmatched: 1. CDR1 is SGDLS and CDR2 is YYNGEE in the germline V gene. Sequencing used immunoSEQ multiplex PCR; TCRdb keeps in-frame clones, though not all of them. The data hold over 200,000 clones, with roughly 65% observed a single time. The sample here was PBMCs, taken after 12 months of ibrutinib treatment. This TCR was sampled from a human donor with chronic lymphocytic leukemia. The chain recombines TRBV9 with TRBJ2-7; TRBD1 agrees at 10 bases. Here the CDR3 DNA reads TGTGCCAGCAGCGTCGGACAGGGGGCCTACGAGCAGTACTTC. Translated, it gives CASSVGQGAYEQYF.